This T cell receptor (beta chain) was found in a study of shared clonotypes between healthy human individuals. The overall study: CD4 naive and memory got three plates each, CD8 naive two, CD8 memory one.

V dropped 4 bases and J dropped 7 bases, with 8 bases sitting between them. The CDR3 loop spans 13 amino acids. Germline CDR1 is WNHNN and CDR2 is SYGVQD (reference sequence). At deep level, the assay was performed. The DNA input per sorted-subset replicate PCR was about 190 ng, corresponding to around 28,000 T cell genomes. Profiled with immunoSEQ multiplex PCR; TCRdb holds only in-frame clones, not every one. The data hold 2 million to 2.5 million clones, with almost 96% observed a single time. CD4+ cell separation produced CD45RA+ naive and CD45RA-negative memory subsets. Sequencing was performed on naive CD4+ T cells sorted from blood. Specified subset: CD45RA+ positively selected. The rearrangement joins TRBV10-1 to TRBJ1-6; D possibly corresponds to TRBD1 (6 bases). This clonotype was sampled from a man aged 18 to 29 in good health. The CDR3 is CASSGTGNSPLHF. The CDR3 DNA follows: TGCGCCAGCAGTGGAACAGGGAATTCACCCCTCCACTTT.